The 4 T cell receptor beta chains presented below share a single source sample, sequenced in a study of T cells after yellow fever vaccination. TCRdb re-analysed the 5' RACE reads in MiXCR, keeping a single row per CDR3 protein. The sample lists around 250,000 distinct CDR3 sequences, about 5.2% occurring once. The sequencing here drew on CD4+ T cells sorted from PBMCs, taken on the day of the yellow fever booster vaccination. Source of these receptors: a man aged 18 to 29 who received the YFV17D yellow fever vaccine.

This clonotype was observed at least ten times. The DNA for the CDR3 is TGCAGTGCTAGACTCGGAGACAGGAATCAGCCCCAGCATTTT. This codes for CSARLGDRNQPQHF. The chain couples TRBV20-1 to TRBJ1-5, with TRBD1 as a possible D gene (6 bases). This CDR3 is built from 14 residues. Trimming took 2 bases from V and 4 from J, leaving 12 bases between them. The V gene's germline CDR1 is DFQATT and CDR2 SNEGSKA (reference sequence).

This clonotype has at least ten counts. The chain has TRBV20-1 and TRBJ2-2; D might be TRBD2 (7 bases). The V gene's germline CDR1 is DFQATT and CDR2 SNEGSKA (reference sequence). Trimming removed 0 bases from V and 5 bases from J, with 13 bases in between. The CDR3 spans 15 residues. The CDR3 spells CSARDRGRGTGELFF. The DNA for the CDR3 is TGCAGTGCTAGAGATCGAGGGAGGGGGACCGGGGAGCTGTTTTTT.

This clonotype was picked up a small number of times. The J gene is TRBJ1-1, the V gene TRBV7-2, with D possibly being TRBD1 (5 bases). This CDR3 spans 15 amino acids. Germline V gives CDR1 SGHTA, CDR2 FQGNSA. V was trimmed by 5 bases and J by 1 base, leaving 14 bases between them. CDR3 loop: CASSDGRVENTEAFF. The CDR3 nucleotides read TGTGCCAGCAGCGACGGCAGGGTTGAGAACACTGAAGCTTTCTTT.

Notes on this clonotype: Since a much larger clone is just one base distant, this may be a read error. The genes are TRBV7-8 and TRBJ1-6, with 12 bases identical to TRBD1. The CDR3 has 14 amino acids. The germline gives CDR1 SGHVS, CDR2 FQNEAQ. The CDR3 nucleotides are TGTGCCAGCAGCAGGGACAGGGGGCACTCACCCGTCCACTTT. Its protein is CASSRDRGHSPVHF.